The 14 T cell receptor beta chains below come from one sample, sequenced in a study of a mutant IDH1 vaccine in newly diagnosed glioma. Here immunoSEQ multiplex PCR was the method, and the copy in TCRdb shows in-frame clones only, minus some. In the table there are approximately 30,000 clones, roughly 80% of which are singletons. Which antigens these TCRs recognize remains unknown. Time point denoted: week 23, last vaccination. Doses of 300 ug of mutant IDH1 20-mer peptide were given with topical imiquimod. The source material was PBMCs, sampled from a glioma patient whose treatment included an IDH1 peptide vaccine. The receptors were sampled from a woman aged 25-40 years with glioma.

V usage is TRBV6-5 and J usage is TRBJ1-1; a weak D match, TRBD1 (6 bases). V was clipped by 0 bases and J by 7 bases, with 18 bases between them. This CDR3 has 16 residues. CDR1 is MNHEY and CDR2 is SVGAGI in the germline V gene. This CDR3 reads CASSYSTGGAKGEAFF. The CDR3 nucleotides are TGTGCCAGCAGTTACTCGACGGGGGGCGCAAAAGGTGAAGCTTTCTTT.

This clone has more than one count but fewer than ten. CDR3: CASRESGGAGNEQFF. The CDR3 nucleotides read TGCGCCAGCAGAGAGAGCGGGGGGGCCGGGAATGAGCAGTTCTTC. This chain links TRBV10-2 with TRBJ2-1; 10 nucleotides line up with TRBD2. Germline values: CDR1 WSHSY, CDR2 SAAADI. V lost 6 bases and J lost 7; bases outside the gene matches: 9. The CDR3 extends over 15 amino acids.

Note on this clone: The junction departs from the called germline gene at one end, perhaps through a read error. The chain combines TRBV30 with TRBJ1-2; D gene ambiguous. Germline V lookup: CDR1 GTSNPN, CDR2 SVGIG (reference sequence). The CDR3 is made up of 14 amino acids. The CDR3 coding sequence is TGTGCCTTCAAGGACGCAATCGGTACCTATGGCTACATCTTC. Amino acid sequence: CAFKDAIGTYGYIF.

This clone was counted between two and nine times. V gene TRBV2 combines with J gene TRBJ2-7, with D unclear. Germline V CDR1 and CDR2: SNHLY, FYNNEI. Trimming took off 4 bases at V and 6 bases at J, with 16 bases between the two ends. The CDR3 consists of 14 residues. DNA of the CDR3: TGTGCCAGCAGTGTTTTGGCAGGAAACGGCGAGCAGTACTTC. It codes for CASSVLAGNGEQYF.

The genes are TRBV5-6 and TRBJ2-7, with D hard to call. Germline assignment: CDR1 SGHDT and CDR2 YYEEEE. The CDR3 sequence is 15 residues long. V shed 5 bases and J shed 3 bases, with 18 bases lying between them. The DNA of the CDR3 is TGTGCCAGCAGTTTCTTTGATCGTTCGGGCTACGAGCAGTACTTC. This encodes CASSFFDRSGYEQYF.

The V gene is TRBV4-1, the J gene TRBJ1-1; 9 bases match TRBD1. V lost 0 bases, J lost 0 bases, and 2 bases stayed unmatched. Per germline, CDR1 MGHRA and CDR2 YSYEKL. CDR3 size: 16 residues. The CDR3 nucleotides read TGCGCCAGCAGCCAAGATGGGACAGGGTTGAACACTGAAGCTTTCTTT. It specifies CASSQDGTGLNTEAFF.

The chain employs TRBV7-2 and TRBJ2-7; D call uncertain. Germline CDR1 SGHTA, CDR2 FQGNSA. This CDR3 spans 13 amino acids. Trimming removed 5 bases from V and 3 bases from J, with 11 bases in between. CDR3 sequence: CASSSHPLYEQYF. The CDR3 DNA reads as TGTGCCAGCAGCAGTCACCCTCTCTACGAGCAGTACTTC. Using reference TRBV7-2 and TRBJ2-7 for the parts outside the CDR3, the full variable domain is GAGVSQSPSNKVTEKGKDVELRCDPISGHTALYWYRQSLGQGLEFLIYFQGNSAPDKSGLPSDRFSAERTGGSVSTLTIQRTQQEDSAVYLCASSSHPLYEQYFGPGTRLTVT.

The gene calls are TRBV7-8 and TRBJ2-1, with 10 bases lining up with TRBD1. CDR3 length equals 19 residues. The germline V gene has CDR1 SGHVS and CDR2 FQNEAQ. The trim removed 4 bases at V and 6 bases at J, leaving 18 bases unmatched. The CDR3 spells CASSSERVWGDRGSNEQFF. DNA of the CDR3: TGTGCCAGCAGCTCCGAGAGGGTTTGGGGGGACAGGGGTTCCAATGAGCAGTTCTTC.

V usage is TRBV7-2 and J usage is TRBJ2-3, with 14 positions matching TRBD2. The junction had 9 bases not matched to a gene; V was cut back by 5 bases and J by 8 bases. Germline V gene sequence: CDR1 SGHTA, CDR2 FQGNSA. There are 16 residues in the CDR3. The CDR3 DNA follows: TGTGCCAGCAGCCCACAGACTAGCGGGGGGGAAGGTACGCAGTATTTT. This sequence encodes CASSPQTSGGEGTQYF.

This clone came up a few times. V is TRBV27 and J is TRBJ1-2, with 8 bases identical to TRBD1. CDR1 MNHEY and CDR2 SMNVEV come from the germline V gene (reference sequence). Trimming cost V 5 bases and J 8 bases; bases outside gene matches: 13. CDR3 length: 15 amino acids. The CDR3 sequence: CASSSGRQGARGYTF. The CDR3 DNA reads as TGTGCCAGCAGTAGTGGTAGGCAGGGGGCGCGGGGCTACACCTTC.

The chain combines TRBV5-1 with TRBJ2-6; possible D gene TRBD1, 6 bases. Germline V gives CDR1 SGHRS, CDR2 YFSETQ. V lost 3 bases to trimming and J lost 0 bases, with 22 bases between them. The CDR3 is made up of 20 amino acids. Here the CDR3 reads CASSSNLRTEGISGANVLTF. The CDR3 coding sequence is TGCGCCAGCAGCTCGAACCTTAGGACAGAGGGGATCTCTGGGGCCAACGTCCTGACTTTC.

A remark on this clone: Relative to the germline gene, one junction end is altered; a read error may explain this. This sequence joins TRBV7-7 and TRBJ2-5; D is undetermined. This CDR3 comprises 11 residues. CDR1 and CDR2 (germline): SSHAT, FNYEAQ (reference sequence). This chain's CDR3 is CASSQAGTQYF. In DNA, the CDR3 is TGTGCTAGCAGCCAAGCTGGGACCCAGTACTTC.

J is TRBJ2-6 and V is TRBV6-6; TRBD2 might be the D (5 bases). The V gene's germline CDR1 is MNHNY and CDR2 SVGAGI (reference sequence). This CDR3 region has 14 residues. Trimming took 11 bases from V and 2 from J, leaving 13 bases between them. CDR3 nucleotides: TGTGCCTCCCTCAGGACTCCTGGGGCCAACGTCCTGACTTTC. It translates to CASLRTPGANVLTF.

The CDR3, as DNA: TGTGCCACCAGCAGACCGACAGGGGGGCAAGAGACCCAGTACTTC. It specifies CATSRPTGGQETQYF. The gene calls are TRBV15 and TRBJ2-5, with TRBD1 matching over 9 bases. This CDR3 is built from 15 residues. Germline V gene lookup returns CDR1 LNHNV and CDR2 YYDKDF (reference sequence). The V gene end was trimmed by 2 bases and the J gene end by 2 bases; junction bases not matched to a gene: 3.